The 14 T cell receptor beta chains listed next were all sequenced from one sample in a study of T-cell reconstitution after alpha-beta-depleted transplantation in children. Study-wide points: When one year had passed after transplant, most T-cell counts and diversity came from newly produced T cells.

Unique molecular identifiers were built into the TCRbeta library. In TCRdb, the PCR reads were re-called with MiXCR into one record per CDR3 protein. This repertoire shows some 300,000 distinct CDR3 sequences, approximately 7.3% found once; its top ten account for approximately 8.6%. These receptors have no identified antigens. The input for sequencing was peripheral blood, taken 360 days after TCRalphabeta/CD19-depleted stem cell transplant. Source of these receptors: a female patient between 2 and 15 years old who had a stem cell transplant for Fanconi anemia, so the T cells may come from the graft donor.

This clonotype came up a few times. This chain connects TRBV4-1 to TRBJ2-1; TRBD2 agrees at 7 bases. V shed 2 bases and J 11 bases; nucleotides not matched to a gene: 6. Germline V gene data show CDR1 as MGHRA and CDR2 as YSYEKL. The CDR3 runs 13 residues. CDR3 nucleotides: TGCGCCAGCAGCCAAAATCTAGCGGTTCAGCAGTTCTTC. This gives the protein CASSQNLAVQQFF.

This clonotype was recorded many times. This chain uses TRBV28 with TRBJ2-7; TRBD1 is a possible D gene (5 bases). The ends were cut back, 8 bases at V and 3 bases at J, with 17 bases in the middle. This CDR3 region has 14 residues. Germline V gene lookup returns CDR1 MDHEN and CDR2 SYDVKM. The CDR3 reads CASHENGRVYEQYF. CDR3 bases: TGTGCCAGCCACGAAAATGGCAGGGTCTACGAGCAGTACTTC.

This clonotype was seen repeatedly, ten times or more. The chain is built from TRBV6-5 and TRBJ1-2; no clear D. Germline V lookup: CDR1 MNHEY, CDR2 SVGAGI. With 6 bases removed from V and 2 bases from J, the gap between germline ends came to 13 bases. The CDR3 has 14 amino acids. DNA of the CDR3: TGTGCCAGCAGCTCTCCGACTCCGAACTATGGCTACACCTTC. Protein sequence: CASSSPTPNYGYTF.

At least ten counts were recorded for this clonotype. The chain is built from TRBV3-1 and TRBJ2-1; D not certain. V lost 0 bases, J lost 1 base, and 7 bases lay in between. CDR1 and CDR2 (germline): LGHDT, YNNKEL (reference sequence). This CDR3 is built from 15 residues. CDR3 protein: CASSQDVYSYNEQFF. CDR3 nucleotide sequence: TGTGCCAGCAGCCAAGATGTTTATTCCTACAATGAGCAGTTCTTC.

This clonotype was seen many times. The chain recombines TRBV24-1 with TRBJ2-1; the D call may be TRBD1 or TRBD2 (5 bases each). CDR1 and CDR2 (germline): KGHDR, SFDVKD. The CDR3 length is 15 residues. The V and J ends lost 4 bases and 7 bases respectively, with 16 bases between them. In DNA, the CDR3 is TGTGCCACCAGTGAACCTGGGACCTCCCAGAATGAGCAGTTCTTC. Protein sequence: CATSEPGTSQNEQFF.

The rearrangement links TRBV6-2 or TRBV6-3 to TRBJ2-1, with D possibly matching TRBD2 (7 bases). The germline V gene encodes CDR1 MNHEY and CDR2 SVGEGT. V gave up 5 bases and J gave up 5 bases, with 22 bases separating them. CDR3 length equals 17 residues. In nucleotides, the CDR3 is TGTGCCAGCAGTCTCAACCGGCGGGGGACAACTAACAATGAGCAGTTCTTC. Encoded protein: CASSLNRRGTTNNEQFF.

This clonotype has a handful of counts. V gene TRBV12-3 or TRBV12-4 combines with J gene TRBJ1-6, with D unresolved. With 7 bases removed from V and 6 bases from J, the gap between germline ends came to 10 bases. This CDR3 has 13 residues. The CDR3 reads CASKNLFNSPLHF. Written as DNA, the CDR3 is TGTGCCAGCAAGAACCTATTTAATTCACCCCTCCACTTT.

V and J are TRBV3-1 and TRBJ1-2; TRBD1 might be the D (6 bases). CDR1 and CDR2 (germline): LGHDT, YNNKEL (reference sequence). This CDR3 spans 15 amino acids. Trimming took off 4 bases at V and 5 bases at J, with 17 bases between the two ends. The DNA of the CDR3 is TGTGCCAGCAGCCCATTCCAGGGGCCCCGTTATGGCTACACCTTC. Its protein product is CASSPFQGPRYGYTF.

CDR3 protein: CASSQDLLTGAWVTEAFF. DNA of the CDR3: TGCGCCAGCAGCCAAGATCTGTTAACGGGGGCATGGGTAACTGAAGCTTTCTTT. The V call is TRBV4-3, the J call TRBJ1-1, with TRBD1 as a possible D gene (6 bases). The length of the CDR3 is 18 residues. The germline V gene has CDR1 LGHNA and CDR2 YSLEER. Trimming removed 0 bases from V and 5 bases from J, with 22 bases in between.

The chain couples TRBV28 to TRBJ1-6; D ambiguous. The CDR3 extends over 14 amino acids. Germline CDR1 is MDHEN and CDR2 is SYDVKM. Trimming removed 4 bases at V and 11 bases at J, with 15 bases between. The CDR3 is CASSSTEAGTPLHF. The CDR3 DNA sequence: TGTGCCAGCAGTTCCACGGAGGCCGGGACACCCCTCCACTTT.

This clonotype has more than one count but fewer than ten. The chain joins TRBV2 to TRBJ2-1, with 9 bases matching TRBD1. V gave up 3 bases and J gave up 2 bases; unmatched junction bases: 8. This CDR3 region has 17 residues. Germline values: CDR1 SNHLY, CDR2 FYNNEI. The CDR3 loop reads CASSDARTGETYNEQFF. In nucleotides, the CDR3 is TGTGCCAGCAGTGACGCCCGGACAGGGGAGACCTACAATGAGCAGTTCTTC.

This clonotype was found a few times. The chain links TRBV7-2 to TRBJ1-1; 8 bases are a match to TRBD1. CDR1 is SGHTA, CDR2 FQGNSA, per germline. The V and J ends lost 5 bases and 4 bases, in that order; junction bases with no gene match: 15. This CDR3 comprises 17 residues. The CDR3 region has the DNA TGTGCCAGCAGCCCCCGGTGGACAGGGATGCCGAGCACTGAAGCTTTCTTT. Protein product: CASSPRWTGMPSTEAFF.

The table lists this clonotype with many counts. The chain carries TRBV27 and TRBJ2-1, with TRBD1 matching 7 bases. Germline trimming cut 8 bases from V and 7 bases from J; bases unmatched to any gene: 8. The CDR3 contains 13 residues. Germline assignment: CDR1 MNHEY and CDR2 SMNVEV (reference sequence). The CDR3 coding sequence is TGTGCCAGCGGTACTCACAGGGGAAATGAGCAGTTCTTC. Amino acid sequence: CASGTHRGNEQFF.

This clonotype has only a few counts. V usage is TRBV20-1 and J usage is TRBJ1-4, with a possible D match to TRBD1 (5 bases). V was cut by 8 bases and J by 7 bases, with 17 bases left in between. Germline V gives CDR1 DFQATT, CDR2 SNEGSKA (reference sequence). The CDR3 contains 13 residues. The DNA for the CDR3 is TGCAGTTTATTCAGGGAACCCCCTGAAAAACTGTTTTTT. It yields the protein CSLFREPPEKLFF.